This T cell receptor beta chain was captured by sequencing in a study of T cell repertoires in aging, cancer and after chemotherapy. Overall study: Paired samples before and after chemotherapy came from glioblastoma patients receiving temozolomide-based therapy. The whole study produced a dataset of roughly 8.6 million TCR reads.

A mixed TRB-A/B primer pool amplified rearranged TRB by multiplex touch-down PCR. Using its own MiXCR run on the multiplex PCR reads, TCRdb lists one record per CDR3 protein. This sample carries around 5,600 distinct CDR3 sequences, 28% of them seen once, and the ten largest clones take roughly a third. TCR beta rearrangements were amplified from peripheral blood genomic DNA. The germline gives CDR1 MNHEY, CDR2 SVGEGT. The junction had 2 bases not matched to a gene; V was cut back by 6 bases and J by 2 bases. This CDR3 is built from 13 residues. To note about this clonotype: Its antigen is undetermined.

Findings of the study overall: In each cancer cohort, median generation probability increased across chemotherapy, suggesting thymic output rebounded. Compared with age-matched healthy donors, untreated hematological or solid cancer patients showed higher blood TCR clonality.

The V gene is TRBV6-2 or TRBV6-3, the J gene TRBJ2-7, with 9 bases lining up with TRBD1. This receptor was obtained from a human donor with a solid tumor. The sample was blood. Here the CDR3 reads CASRQGATYEQYF. The DNA for the CDR3 is TGTGCCAGCAGACAGGGGGCTACCTACGAGCAGTACTTC.